These 20 T cell receptor beta chains were sequenced from one sample in a study of beta chain features in type 1 diabetes. Every isolated RNA sample was fully reverse transcribed, so sequencing captured expressed TCRB transcripts. Here immunoSEQ multiplex PCR was the method, and the copy in TCRdb shows in-frame clones only, minus some. The repertoire holds 900,000 or so clones, roughly 17% seen once, with 0.023% in the top ten. What was sequenced was naive CD4+ T cells from blood. These TCRs come from a woman under 30 in good health.

The V gene is TRBV5-1, the J gene TRBJ2-3; D possibly matches TRBD1 or TRBD2 (5 bases each). The V end was cut by 0 bases, the J end by 2 bases, with 13 bases between. This CDR3 region has 16 residues. CDR1 and CDR2 (germline): SGHRS, YFSETQ. Here the CDR3 DNA reads TGCGCCAGCAGCTTGGGGACAAAGGGAGACACAGATACGCAGTATTTT. It encodes CASSLGTKGDTDTQYF.

The chain has TRBV7-8 and TRBJ2-7, with a weak D call TRBD1 (6 bases). Germline loops: CDR1 SGHVS, CDR2 FQNEAQ. The CDR3 is made up of 15 amino acids. Trimming left V 1 base short and J 3 bases short, with 13 bases between. The CDR3 nucleotides are TGTGCCAGCAGCTTAGGGACACAGGGTTTCTACGAGCAGTACTTC. Protein sequence: CASSLGTQGFYEQYF.

This chain links TRBV6-5 with TRBJ2-1; D remains unclear. Deletions cut 2 bases from V and 9 bases from J, with 5 bases between. This CDR3 region has 11 residues. The germline V gene encodes CDR1 MNHEY and CDR2 SVGAGI. This chain's CDR3 is CASSYVGEQFF. The CDR3 region has the DNA TGTGCCAGCAGTTACGTCGGTGAGCAGTTCTTC.

The chain carries TRBV7-2 and TRBJ2-7; D uncertain. CDR1 is SGHTA, CDR2 FQGNSA, per germline. Trimming took 5 bases from V and 3 from J, leaving 5 bases between them. The CDR3 runs 11 residues. The CDR3 sequence: CASSKSYEQYF. Written as DNA, the CDR3 is TGTGCCAGCAGCAAAAGCTACGAGCAGTACTTC.

This clone was seen more than once but under ten times. The chain recombines TRBV18 with TRBJ2-1; a possible D gene is TRBD2 (5 bases). Trimming pared 3 bases from V and 5 bases from J, leaving 14 bases between. The germline gives CDR1 KGHSH, CDR2 LQKENI. The CDR3 loop spans 15 amino acids. In DNA, the CDR3 is TGTGCCAGCTCACCGGGTAAGGGAGTAAACAATGAGCAGTTCTTC. It codes for CASSPGKGVNNEQFF. Combining the CDR3 with reference TRBV18 and TRBJ2-1 gives the whole variable domain NAGVMQNPRHLVRRRGQEARLRCSPMKGHSHVYWYRQLPEEGLKFMVYLQKENIIDESGMPKERFSAEFPKEGPSILRIQQVVRGDSAAYFCASSPGKGVNNEQFFGPGTRLTVL.

This clone was seen only once. This chain uses TRBV15 with TRBJ2-3; D possibly matches TRBD1 or TRBD2 (6 bases each). The germline V gene encodes CDR1 LNHNV and CDR2 YYDKDF (reference sequence). The CDR3 covers 19 residues. Between the trimmed V and J ends, which lost 1 base and 4 bases, there was a span of 24 bases. The CDR3 here is CATSRGRGEGLGVADTQYF. Written as DNA, the CDR3 is TGTGCCACCAGCAGAGGCAGGGGCGAGGGACTTGGGGTGGCAGATACGCAGTATTTT.

The chain couples TRBV6-1 to TRBJ2-7; 9 positions agree with TRBD1. The length of the CDR3 is 14 residues. Germline V CDR1 and CDR2: MNHNS, SASEGT. Trimming took 5 bases from V and 2 from J; bases not matched to a gene: 4. CDR3 in DNA: TGTGCCAGCAGTCCGGGACAGGGAACCTACGAGCAGTACTTC. As protein: CASSPGQGTYEQYF.

There are a few counts of this clone. The chain joins TRBV9 to TRBJ2-5; 11 bases fit TRBD2. From germline, CDR1 is SGDLS and CDR2 YYNGEE. This CDR3 has 18 amino acids. Trimming removed 0 bases from V and 5 bases from J; junction bases left unmatched: 12. The CDR3, as DNA: TGTGCCAGCAGCGTAGATGGAGGTAGCGGGAGGGCCTCGGAGACCCAGTACTTC. Residues: CASSVDGGSGRASETQYF.

This clone was detected only a few times. The chain links TRBV7-9 to TRBJ1-2; 7 bases map to TRBD1. The CDR3 runs to 18 residues. V was pared by 0 bases and J by 2 bases, with 12 bases of the junction left unmatched. Germline CDR1 SEHNR, CDR2 FQNEAQ (reference sequence). CDR3 loop: CASSLARGTVGFNYGYTF. The CDR3, as DNA: TGTGCCAGCAGCTTAGCGAGAGGGACAGTAGGCTTCAACTATGGCTACACCTTC.

This clone was observed a few times. V gene TRBV7-9 combines with J gene TRBJ1-5; TRBD1 agrees at 9 bases. This CDR3 has 18 residues. The germline gives CDR1 SEHNR, CDR2 FQNEAQ (reference sequence). V lost 4 bases, J lost 4 bases, and 14 bases stayed unmatched. The DNA for the CDR3 is TGTGCCAGCAGCTCCTCGTTAGGCGGGACAGGGATGAATCAGCCCCAGCATTTT. Translation gives CASSSSLGGTGMNQPQHF.

The rearrangement links TRBV20-1 to TRBJ2-3; D uncertain. V dropped 4 bases and J dropped 4 bases, with 6 bases sitting between them. This CDR3 comprises 11 residues. Germline V CDR1 and CDR2: DFQATT, SNEGSKA (reference sequence). The DNA for the CDR3 is TGCAGTGCTACCATGCCAGATACGCAGTATTTT. This sequence encodes CSATMPDTQYF.

This clone was detected only a few times. V is TRBV29-1 and J is TRBJ2-3; D not certain. CDR3 length: 13 amino acids. The germline V gene has CDR1 SQVTM and CDR2 ANQGSEA. The germline V and J ends were trimmed by 1 base and 3 bases, with 8 bases remaining between them. The CDR3 here is CSVEGEGTDTQYF. CDR3 nucleotides: TGCAGCGTTGAAGGAGAAGGGACAGATACGCAGTATTTT.

This clone has more than one count but fewer than ten. V gene TRBV19 combines with J gene TRBJ2-2, with TRBD2 identical over 8 bases. With 6 bases clipped from V and 6 bases from J, the junction kept 6 bases outside the gene matches. Germline V gives CDR1 LNHDA, CDR2 SQIVND (reference sequence). The CDR3 sequence is 14 residues long. CDR3 in DNA: TGTGCCAGTAGCGGGACTAGTTGGTCCGGGGAGCTGTTTTTT. Protein: CASSGTSWSGELFF.

This clone has a handful of counts. J is TRBJ2-7 and V is TRBV4-3; maybe TRBD1 (6 bases). This CDR3 is built from 14 residues. The ends were cut back, 1 base at V and 2 bases at J, with 9 bases in the middle. Germline V gives CDR1 LGHNA, CDR2 YSLEER. The CDR3 sequence: CASSQANRAYEQYF. The CDR3 DNA is TGCGCCAGCAGCCAAGCGAACAGGGCCTACGAGCAGTACTTC.

V is TRBV28 and J is TRBJ2-1; D may be TRBD1 (5 bases). The V gene lost 2 bases and the J gene lost 5 bases, with 10 bases spanning the gap. The CDR3 length is 14 residues. CDR1 is MDHEN and CDR2 is SYDVKM in the germline V gene. The CDR3 DNA is TGTGCCAGCAGTTTAACCGGCAGGGACAATGAGCAGTTCTTC. Its protein product is CASSLTGRDNEQFF.

Note on this clone: The same CDR3 can be traced to other DNA sequences in this sample. The V gene is TRBV28, the J gene TRBJ2-7; 9 bases align to TRBD2. Trimming cost V 2 bases and J 1 base; bases outside gene matches: 3. CDR3 size: 15 residues. Germline lookup yields CDR1 MDHEN and CDR2 SYDVKM. DNA of the CDR3: TGTGCCAGCAGTTTAGGGGCGGGAGGGTCCTACGAGCAGTACTTC. Translation gives CASSLGAGGSYEQYF.

The chain employs TRBV5-1 and TRBJ1-2; possible D gene TRBD1, 6 bases. In germline, CDR1 is SGHRS, CDR2 YFSETQ. There are 13 residues in the CDR3. The V end was cut by 4 bases, the J end by 14 bases, with 21 bases between. The CDR3 DNA sequence: TGCGCCAGCAGCCACGAATGGCAGGGGTCAGAGACCTTC. It translates to CASSHEWQGSETF. Full variable domain (outside the CDR3, taken from reference TRBV5-1 and TRBJ1-2): KAGVTQTPRYLIKTRGQQVTLSCSPISGHRSVSWYQQTPGQGLQFLFEYFSETQRNKGNFPGRFSGRQFSNSRSEMNVSTLELGDSALYLCASSHEWQGSETFGSGTRLTVV.

This clone was found a few times. CDR3 in DNA: TGTGCCAGCAGCTTAGAGGACCCGGGAGTGAAGGAGTACTTC. It is translated as CASSLEDPGVKEYF. The V and J genes are TRBV7-9 and TRBJ2-7; possibly TRBD2 for D (6 bases). The V end lost 1 base, the J end lost 11 bases, and 18 bases lay between the germline ends. There are 14 residues in the CDR3. Germline V gene lookup returns CDR1 SEHNR and CDR2 FQNEAQ (reference sequence).

The sample holds a few counts of this clone. The chain is built from TRBV19 and TRBJ1-5, with 7 bases identical to TRBD1. V shed 7 bases, J shed 0 bases, and the junction held 6 bases outside the gene matches. Germline CDR1 LNHDA, CDR2 SQIVND (reference sequence). The CDR3 consists of 15 residues. CDR3 sequence (DNA): TGTGCCAGTATTGCGACAGGGTCTAGCAATCAGCCCCAGCATTTT. As protein: CASIATGSSNQPQHF.

The chain joins TRBV6-4 to TRBJ2-7; TRBD2 matches 9 bases. The length of the CDR3 is 14 residues. J was trimmed by 2 bases and V by 6 bases; bases with no gene match: 5. Per germline, CDR1 MRHNA and CDR2 SNTAGT. CDR3 amino acids: CASSETSGTYEQYF. DNA for the CDR3: TGTGCCAGCAGCGAGACTAGCGGCACCTACGAGCAGTACTTC.